The 25 T cell receptor beta chains below were found in one sample sequenced in a study of blood T cell repertoires in COVID-19. Method: immunoSEQ multiplex PCR; TCRdb's copy keeps in-frame clones and lacks some. The sample carries about 300,000 clones, 84% recorded once. The sample comprised peripheral blood. The receptor set was obtained from a human donor with COVID-19, enrolled during active disease. The donor label of this sample is uncertain.

The CDR3 region has the DNA TGTGCCAGCAGCTTGGACAGGGGGCGCACTGGGGCCAACGTCCTGACTTTC. Amino acids: CASSLDRGRTGANVLTF. The chain uses TRBV7-9 and TRBJ2-6; TRBD1 matches at 11 bases. The germline V gene has CDR1 SEHNR and CDR2 FQNEAQ (reference sequence). The CDR3 sequence is 17 residues long. After removal of 3 bases from V and 2 bases from J, the junction contained 3 bases not matched to a gene.

The chain is built from TRBV6-6 and TRBJ2-7; TRBD2 is a possible D gene (6 bases). CDR1 MNHNY and CDR2 SVGAGI come from the germline V gene (reference sequence). The CDR3 totals 14 residues. The V end was cut by 3 bases, the J end by 6 bases, with 15 bases between. CDR3 in amino acids: CASSYEPGLLEQYF. In DNA form, the CDR3 reads TGTGCCAGCAGTTATGAACCGGGACTGCTCGAGCAGTACTTC.

V gene TRBV10-3 combines with J gene TRBJ2-1; TRBD1 matches at 9 bases. This CDR3 has 15 amino acids. Germline trimming cut 6 bases from V and 1 base from J; bases unmatched to any gene: 4. CDR1 ENHRY and CDR2 SYGVKD come from the germline V gene. CDR3 amino acids: CAIRRQGDSYNEQFF. The CDR3 nucleotides read TGTGCCATCAGGCGACAGGGGGATTCCTACAATGAGCAGTTCTTC.

V is TRBV7-8 and J is TRBJ2-7, with D possibly matching TRBD2 (6 bases). The CDR3 extends over 14 amino acids. Germline values: CDR1 SGHVS, CDR2 FQNEAQ. Trimming stripped 5 bases from V and 4 bases from J, with 15 bases between. This chain's CDR3 is CASSPRLGRYEQYF. The CDR3 DNA reads as TGTGCCAGCAGCCCGCGATTAGGGAGGTACGAGCAGTACTTC. The variable domain in full, with the rest retrieved from reference TRBV7-8 and TRBJ2-7, is GAGVSQSPRYKVAKRGQDVALRCDPISGHVSLFWYQQALGQGPEFLTYFQNEAQLDKSGLPSDRFFAERPEGSVSTLKIQRTQQEDSAVYLCASSPRLGRYEQYFGPGTRLTVT.

V usage is TRBV6-5 and J usage is TRBJ1-1; D is unresolved. This CDR3 is 13 amino acids long. Trimming pared 5 bases from V and 3 bases from J, leaving 10 bases between. The germline gives CDR1 MNHEY, CDR2 SVGAGI. This CDR3 reads CASSRLFDTEAFF. The DNA of the CDR3 is TGTGCCAGCAGTCGGTTGTTTGACACTGAAGCTTTCTTT.

The rearrangement uses TRBV3-1 (or the pseudogene TRBV3-2) and TRBJ2-5; 7 nucleotides line up with TRBD2. The CDR3 length is 20 residues. V was pared by 2 bases and J by 2 bases, with 20 bases of the junction left unmatched. CDR1 and CDR2 from the germline V gene are LGHDT and YNNKEL (reference sequence). CDR3 sequence reads: CASSQRNLPGGYITQETQYF. CDR3 DNA sequence: TGTGCCAGCAGCCAAAGAAACCTTCCGGGAGGTTACATTACACAAGAGACCCAGTACTTC.

The rearrangement joins TRBV5-6 to TRBJ1-5; D is possibly TRBD1 (6 bases). The CDR3 is 14 residues long. Germline V gene lookup returns CDR1 SGHDT and CDR2 YYEEEE. The V and J ends lost 3 bases and 0 bases respectively, with 7 bases between them. CDR3 amino acids: CASSSDSSNQPQHF. CDR3 bases: TGTGCCAGCAGCTCGGACAGTAGCAATCAGCCCCAGCATTTT.

The chain employs TRBV27 and TRBJ2-7, with 13 bases matching TRBD2. V lost 2 bases, J lost 5 bases, and 21 bases stayed unmatched. Germline V CDR1 and CDR2: MNHEY, SMNVEV (reference sequence). CDR3 size: 21 residues. CDR3 protein: CASSLIPGSRTSGSRVHEQYF. The CDR3 DNA is TGTGCCAGCAGTTTAATTCCGGGTTCTAGGACTAGCGGGAGCCGCGTCCACGAGCAGTACTTC.

The chain employs TRBV30 and TRBJ1-1; a possible D gene is TRBD1 (5 bases). Trimming pared 4 bases from V and 8 bases from J, leaving 14 bases between. This CDR3 is built from 12 residues. Germline V lookup: CDR1 GTSNPN, CDR2 SVGIG (reference sequence). For the CDR3, the DNA is TGTGCCTGGAAGGGACTTATCGACGAAGCTTTCTTT. Residues: CAWKGLIDEAFF.

Concerning this clone: Germline is not matched at one junction end, which may reflect a read error. V and J are TRBV7-7 and TRBJ2-5, with D possibly being TRBD1 (6 bases). Germline CDR1 is SSHAT and CDR2 is FNYEAQ (reference sequence). This CDR3 contains 13 residues. The CDR3 DNA reads TGTGCTAGCAGCTTCGACAGGCCAGAGACCCAGTACTTC. This sequence encodes CASSFDRPETQYF.

The rearrangement links TRBV18 to TRBJ2-2, with 8 bases identical to TRBD1. The J segment lost 0 bases and the V segment lost 8 bases, leaving 11 bases of the junction unmatched. This CDR3 has 17 residues. Germline V lookup: CDR1 KGHSH, CDR2 LQKENI. The CDR3, as DNA: TGTGCCAGCCCTCCGCTGGGGGGACAGGCGAACACCGGGGAGCTGTTTTTT. Translating gives CASPPLGGQANTGELFF.

The sample holds one count of this clone. This rearrangement joins TRBV5-4 to TRBJ2-2; TRBD2 is a possible D gene (6 bases). Trimming cost V 1 base and J 4 bases, with 20 bases left between them. The CDR3 is 18 amino acids. Germline CDR1 is SGHNT and CDR2 is YYREEE (reference sequence). Written as DNA, the CDR3 is TGTGCCAGCAGCTTGTTCCCTGGCGGGGCAGGGAGCACCGGGGAGCTGTTTTTT. It specifies CASSLFPGGAGSTGELFF.

The genes are TRBV18 and TRBJ2-7; 10 bases align to TRBD2. V lost 3 bases, J lost 4 bases, and 3 bases stayed unmatched. Germline V CDR1 and CDR2: KGHSH, LQKENI. CDR3 length equals 14 residues. CDR3 sequence reads: CASSPLSGRYEQYF. In nucleotides, the CDR3 is TGTGCCAGCTCACCCCTTAGCGGGAGGTACGAGCAGTACTTC.

V is TRBV28 and J is TRBJ2-7; D not certain. The germline V gene has CDR1 MDHEN and CDR2 SYDVKM. This CDR3 spans 12 amino acids. Trimming left V 1 base short and J 6 bases short, with 7 bases between. The CDR3 region has the DNA TGTGCCAGCAGTTTATCCGTGTCCGAGCAGTACTTC. This sequence encodes CASSLSVSEQYF.

This chain connects TRBV19 to TRBJ1-1; possibly TRBD1 for D (6 bases). The V and J ends lost 3 bases and 3 bases respectively, with 11 bases between them. CDR1 and CDR2 (germline): LNHDA, SQIVND (reference sequence). CDR3 length: 14 residues. CDR3: CASSIQSGDTEAFF. The CDR3 DNA reads TGTGCCAGTAGTATTCAGTCAGGGGACACTGAAGCTTTCTTT.

This clone has only a few counts. V usage is TRBV11-3 and J usage is TRBJ2-1; 9 nucleotides line up with TRBD1. There are 14 residues in the CDR3. The germline V gene has CDR1 SGHNT and CDR2 YENEEA. V lost 5 bases and J lost 4; bases outside the gene matches: 3. The CDR3 DNA follows: TGTGCCAGCAGCCCCGGACAGGGGTACAATGAGCAGTTCTTC. Residues: CASSPGQGYNEQFF.

The V and J genes are TRBV15 and TRBJ2-7, with TRBD2 as a possible D gene (6 bases). This CDR3 has 15 amino acids. Trimming removed 1 base at V and 0 bases at J, with 10 bases between. CDR1 and CDR2 from the germline V gene are LNHNV and YYDKDF (reference sequence). CDR3: CATSRAGVPSYEQYF. CDR3 sequence (DNA): TGTGCCACCAGCAGAGCGGGGGTTCCCTCCTACGAGCAGTACTTC.

J is TRBJ2-2 and V is TRBV30, with 10 bases matching TRBD2. CDR1 and CDR2 from the germline V gene are GTSNPN and SVGIG (reference sequence). The CDR3 has 13 amino acids. This CDR3 is CGSGRELTGELFF. CDR3 in DNA: TGTGGGAGCGGGAGGGAACTCACCGGGGAGCTGTTTTTT.

The chain carries TRBV29-1 and TRBJ1-1; D is uncertain. Germline CDR1 reads SQVTM; CDR2 reads ANQGSEA. This CDR3 has 13 residues. V gave up 1 base and J gave up 1 base, with 7 bases separating them. The CDR3 is CSVEVVRNTEAFF. The CDR3 region has the DNA TGCAGCGTTGAAGTAGTTAGGAACACTGAAGCTTTCTTT.

The chain couples TRBV3-1 (or the pseudogene TRBV3-2) to TRBJ2-1; 13 bases map to TRBD2. V dropped 4 bases and J dropped 6; count of bases not matched to a gene: 3. The CDR3 extends over 15 amino acids. Per the germline V gene, CDR1 is LGHDT and CDR2 is YNNKEL (reference sequence). The CDR3 reads CASSLGLAGSNEQFF. The CDR3 DNA sequence: TGTGCCAGCAGCCTGGGACTAGCGGGGAGCAATGAGCAGTTCTTC.

A single count supports this clone. This chain connects TRBV28 to TRBJ1-1; 7 bases map to TRBD1. Germline trimming cut 2 bases from V and 12 bases from J; bases unmatched to any gene: 9. The CDR3 totals 13 residues. The germline CDR1 and CDR2 sequences are MDHEN and SYDVKM. As DNA, the CDR3 is TGTGCCAGCAGTTTAGGAGGTGAACAGGGGACTTTCTTT. Its translation: CASSLGGEQGTFF.

This chain links TRBV3-1 (or the pseudogene TRBV3-2) with TRBJ2-5, with D unresolved. V was clipped by 1 base and J by 5 bases, with 2 bases between them. The CDR3 extends over 11 amino acids. The germline gives CDR1 LGHDT, CDR2 YNNKEL (reference sequence). The CDR3, as DNA: TGTGCCAGCAGCCAAGCGGAGACCCAGTACTTC. It codes for CASSQAETQYF.

This clone is a singleton in its sample. The V gene is TRBV3-1 (or the pseudogene TRBV3-2), the J gene TRBJ2-7; TRBD2 matches at 9 bases. The J segment lost 0 bases and the V segment lost 5 bases, leaving 5 bases of the junction unmatched. The germline CDR1 and CDR2 sequences are LGHDT and YNNKEL (reference sequence). This CDR3 comprises 15 residues. CDR3 region: CASSIGLAYSYEQYF. CDR3 DNA sequence: TGTGCCAGCAGCATCGGACTAGCGTACTCCTACGAGCAGTACTTC.

The chain carries TRBV6-5 and TRBJ1-3; D may be TRBD1 (6 bases). Germline CDR1 MNHEY, CDR2 SVGAGI. CDR3 size: 15 residues. V was pared by 6 bases and J by 4 bases, with 16 bases between. CDR3 DNA sequence: TGTGCCAGCAGCGCGCAAGGGGGTTCCGGAAACACCATATATTTT. It encodes CASSAQGGSGNTIYF.

This clone was detected only once. The chain joins TRBV5-1 to TRBJ1-1, with D maybe TRBD1 (6 bases). Germline V gene lookup returns CDR1 SGHRS and CDR2 YFSETQ. The CDR3 has 16 residues. Between the trimmed V and J ends, which lost 2 bases and 1 base, there was a span of 15 bases. In DNA, the CDR3 is TGCGCCAGCAGCTTTGGCCGGCGACAGGCGAACACTGAAGCTTTCTTT. Its protein product is CASSFGRRQANTEAFF.